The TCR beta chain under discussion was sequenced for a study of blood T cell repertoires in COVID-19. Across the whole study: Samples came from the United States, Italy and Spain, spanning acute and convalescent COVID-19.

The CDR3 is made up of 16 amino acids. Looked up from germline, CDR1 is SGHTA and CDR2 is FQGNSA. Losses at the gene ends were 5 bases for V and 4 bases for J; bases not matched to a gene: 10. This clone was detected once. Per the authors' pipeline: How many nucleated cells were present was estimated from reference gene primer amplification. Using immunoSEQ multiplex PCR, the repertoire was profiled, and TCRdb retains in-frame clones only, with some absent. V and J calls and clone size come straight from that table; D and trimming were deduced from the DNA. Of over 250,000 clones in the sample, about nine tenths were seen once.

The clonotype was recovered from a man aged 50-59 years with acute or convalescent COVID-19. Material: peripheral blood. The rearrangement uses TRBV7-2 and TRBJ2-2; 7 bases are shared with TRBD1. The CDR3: CASSIEGTAGTGELFF. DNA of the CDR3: TGTGCCAGCAGCATTGAAGGGACAGCTGGCACCGGGGAGCTGTTTTTT.